The 18 T cell receptor beta chains reported below all come from one sample, sequenced in a study of follicular helper T cells after annual influenza vaccination. Profiling relied on immunoSEQ multiplex PCR, and the TCRdb table lists in-frame clones only, not all of them. Among roughly 15,000 clones listed, just under 80% were seen once. Specified time point: 2015-2016 season, pre-vaccination. Sample: CXCR5- memory CD4+ T cells sorted from blood, taken on the day of influenza vaccination. These receptors all stem from an adult who received the influenza vaccine.

This clone was seen only a few times. The chain links TRBV5-1 to TRBJ2-1, with TRBD1 identical over 7 bases. V shed 2 bases, J shed 2 bases, and the junction held 1 base outside the gene matches. Germline assignment: CDR1 SGHRS and CDR2 YFSETQ. This CDR3 is built from 14 residues. CDR3 amino acids: CASSFDRAYNEQFF. The CDR3, as DNA: TGCGCCAGCAGCTTTGACAGGGCCTACAATGAGCAGTTCTTC.

This chain connects TRBV11-3 to TRBJ2-1, with 13 bases lining up with TRBD2. This CDR3 has 15 amino acids. J lost 7 bases, V lost 5 bases, and 5 bases had no gene match. Germline V gene lookup returns CDR1 SGHNT and CDR2 YENEEA. CDR3 amino acids: CASSALAGGQNEQFF. DNA of the CDR3: TGTGCCAGCAGCGCACTAGCGGGGGGGCAAAATGAGCAGTTCTTC.

The rearrangement uses TRBV7-6 and TRBJ2-7, with D tentatively TRBD1 (6 bases). Germline V gene lookup returns CDR1 SGHVS and CDR2 FNYEAQ. Trimming took off 2 bases at V and 2 bases at J, with 13 bases between the two ends. This CDR3 spans 15 amino acids. This CDR3 is CASSLKTGPTYEQYF. As DNA, the CDR3 is TGTGCCAGCAGCTTAAAGACAGGTCCTACCTACGAGCAGTACTTC.

Comments on this clone: The sample has other DNA sequences that encode this CDR3 too. This chain links TRBV2 with TRBJ2-7; 14 nucleotides align to TRBD2. The CDR3 has 14 residues. V was pared by 6 bases and J by 4 bases, with 2 bases of the junction left unmatched. Germline assignment: CDR1 SNHLY and CDR2 FYNNEI. CDR3 amino acids: CASRGTSGGYEQYF. The CDR3 coding sequence is TGTGCCAGCAGGGGGACTAGCGGGGGTTACGAGCAGTACTTC. Based on the CDR3 plus reference TRBV2 and TRBJ2-7, the full variable domain is EPEVTQTPSHQVTQMGQEVILRCVPISNHLYFYWYRQILGQKVEFLVSFYNNEISEKSEIFDDQFSVERPDGSNFTLKIRSTKLEDSAMYFCASRGTSGGYEQYFGPGTRLTVT.

V and J are TRBV19 and TRBJ2-7; D may be TRBD2 (6 bases). V was clipped by 7 bases and J by 0 bases, with 13 bases between them. The CDR3 loop spans 14 amino acids. CDR1 and CDR2 from the germline V gene are LNHDA and SQIVND (reference sequence). CDR3 sequence (DNA): TGTGCCAGTAACCCGGGGGTCGGCTCCTACGAGCAGTACTTC. Protein: CASNPGVGSYEQYF.

The rearrangement uses TRBV28 and TRBJ1-1; the D gene is possibly TRBD1 (5 bases). Looked up from germline, CDR1 is MDHEN and CDR2 is SYDVKM. V lost 8 bases, J lost 0 bases, and 10 bases lay in between. This CDR3 comprises 13 residues. CDR3 nucleotide sequence: TGTGCCAGCGGAGGGACCATGAACACTGAAGCTTTCTTT. Protein: CASGGTMNTEAFF.

This chain connects TRBV28 to TRBJ2-1; TRBD1 matches 8 bases. The germline V gene has CDR1 MDHEN and CDR2 SYDVKM. This CDR3 comprises 15 residues. The junction had 12 bases not matched to a gene; V was cut back by 6 bases and J by 8 bases. CDR3 nucleotides: TGTGCCAGCAGAAAATCCGGGACAGGCATCTATGAGCAGTTCTTC. Protein product: CASRKSGTGIYEQFF.

The chain carries TRBV7-2 and TRBJ2-3; D may be TRBD2 (5 bases). Germline CDR1 reads SGHTA; CDR2 reads FQGNSA. This CDR3 contains 12 residues. V was pared by 5 bases and J by 5 bases, with 8 bases between. CDR3 nucleotide sequence: TGTGCCAGCAGCGCGACTAAAGATACGCAGTATTTT. Translating it yields CASSATKDTQYF.

This clone occurred once. The chain combines TRBV28 with TRBJ1-5; perhaps TRBD1 as D (6 bases). CDR1 is MDHEN, CDR2 SYDVKM, per germline. The CDR3 totals 15 residues. V lost 8 bases and J 1 base, leaving 15 bases between the germline ends. CDR3 nucleotide sequence: TGTGCCAGCCTCCCAAGGACAGCAAGCAATCAGCCCCAGCATTTT. This encodes CASLPRTASNQPQHF.

This chain connects TRBV6-6 to TRBJ2-5; 8 nucleotides match TRBD2. This CDR3 comprises 14 residues. Germline V lookup: CDR1 MNHNY, CDR2 SVGAGI (reference sequence). Trimming removed 5 bases from V and 1 base from J; junction bases left unmatched: 3. CDR3 region: CASSLAGFQETQYF. CDR3 bases: TGTGCCAGCAGTCTAGCGGGTTTCCAAGAGACCCAGTACTTC.

The chain couples TRBV7-2 to TRBJ1-3; D gene ambiguous. Trimming stripped 2 bases from V and 8 bases from J, with 16 bases between. CDR3 length: 15 residues. Germline values: CDR1 SGHTA, CDR2 FQGNSA. CDR3: CASSLQGSRGYTIYF. The CDR3 region has the DNA TGTGCCAGCAGCTTACAAGGTTCCCGAGGGTACACCATATATTTT.

The rearrangement joins TRBV6-4 to TRBJ1-1, with D possibly TRBD1 on 6 matching bases. Between the trimmed V and J ends, which lost 6 bases and 4 bases, there was a span of 12 bases. This CDR3 is built from 13 residues. Germline lookup yields CDR1 MRHNA and CDR2 SNTAGT. CDR3 coding DNA: TGTGCCAGCAGCGCCACACAGGGCACTGAAGCTTTCTTT. It codes for CASSATQGTEAFF.

The CDR3 coding sequence is TGTGCCAGCAGATCGACAGGAAGGAACTACAATGAGCAGTTCTTC. Its translation is CASRSTGRNYNEQFF. The rearrangement uses TRBV6-6 and TRBJ2-1; a possible D gene is TRBD1 (6 bases). V was shortened by 6 bases and J by 3 bases, with 15 bases between the two germline ends. CDR1 is MNHNY, CDR2 SVGAGI, per germline (reference sequence). The CDR3 spans 15 residues.

This clone is a singleton in its sample. The rearrangement uses TRBV18 and TRBJ1-5, with 7 bases lining up with TRBD1. CDR3 size: 14 residues. Germline CDR1 reads KGHSH; CDR2 reads LQKENI. Trimming took 5 bases from V and 6 from J; bases not matched to a gene: 7. The CDR3 region is CASSAQGSGQPQHF. CDR3 bases: TGTGCCAGCTCAGCACAGGGGTCGGGTCAGCCCCAGCATTTT.

The J gene is TRBJ2-3, the V gene TRBV7-9, with 7 bases fitting TRBD2. CDR1 is SEHNR, CDR2 FQNEAQ, per germline (reference sequence). CDR3 size: 15 residues. With 0 bases clipped from V and 4 bases from J, the junction kept 4 bases outside the gene matches. The CDR3 loop is CASSLATSLSDTQYF. In DNA, the CDR3 is TGTGCCAGCAGCTTAGCGACTAGCTTATCAGATACGCAGTATTTT.

The V call is TRBV7-8, the J call TRBJ1-2, with 7 bases matching TRBD1. CDR1 is SGHVS and CDR2 is FQNEAQ in the germline V gene. The CDR3 runs to 16 residues. The J segment lost 5 bases and the V segment lost 5 bases, leaving 14 bases of the junction unmatched. The CDR3, as DNA: TGTGCCAGCAGCACCCGGGACAGTAAAATAGATTATGGCTACACCTTC. Translated, it gives CASSTRDSKIDYGYTF.

The genes are TRBV7-2 and TRBJ2-1; TRBD2 is a possible D gene (5 bases). Germline CDR1 SGHTA, CDR2 FQGNSA. Trimming took 3 bases from V and 7 from J, leaving 10 bases between them. The CDR3 sequence is 13 residues long. CDR3 in amino acids: CASSFVTGNEQFF. The DNA of the CDR3 is TGTGCCAGCAGCTTCGTTACGGGGAATGAGCAGTTCTTC.

The DNA of the CDR3 is TGCGCCAGCAGCTTGGCCGCAGCCAATGAGCAGTTCTTC. Translating gives CASSLAAANEQFF. The rearrangement uses TRBV5-1 and TRBJ2-1; unclear D gene. Germline lookup yields CDR1 SGHRS and CDR2 YFSETQ. The length of the CDR3 is 13 residues. With 0 bases removed from V and 6 bases from J, the gap between germline ends came to 7 bases.